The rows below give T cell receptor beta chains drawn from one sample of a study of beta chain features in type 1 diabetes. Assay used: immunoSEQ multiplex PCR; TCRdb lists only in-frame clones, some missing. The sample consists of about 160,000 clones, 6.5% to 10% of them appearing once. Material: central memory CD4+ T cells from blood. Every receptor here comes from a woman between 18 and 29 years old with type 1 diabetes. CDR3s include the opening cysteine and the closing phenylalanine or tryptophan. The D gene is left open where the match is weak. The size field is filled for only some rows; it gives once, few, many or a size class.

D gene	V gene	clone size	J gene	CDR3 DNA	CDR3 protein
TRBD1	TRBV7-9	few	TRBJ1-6	TGTGCCAGCAGCTTCAGGGACAGGGCAAATTCACCCCTCCACTTT	CASSFRDRANSPLHF
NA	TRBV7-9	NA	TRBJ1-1	TGTGCCAGCAGCTTCCCTAGGGGGAACACTGAAGCTTTCTTT	CASSFPRGNTEAFF
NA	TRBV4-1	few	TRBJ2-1	TGCGCCAGCAGCCAAGATCCGCTCGGTAGCTACAATGAGCAGTTCTTC	CASSQDPLGSYNEQFF
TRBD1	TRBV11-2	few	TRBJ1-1	TGTGCCAGCAGTCCCGGGACAGTGAACACTGAAGCTTTCTTT	CASSPGTVNTEAFF
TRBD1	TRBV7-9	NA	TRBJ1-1	TGTGCCAGCAGCTCAGGGACAGCCACTGAAGCTTTCTTT	CASSSGTATEAFF
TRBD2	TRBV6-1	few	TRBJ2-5	TGTGCCAGCAGTGAACTAGCGGGAGGGCCCCAAGAGACCCAGTACTTC	CASSELAGGPQETQYF
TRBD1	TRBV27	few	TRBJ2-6	TGTGCCAGCAGTCCCGCCGACAGGGGACGCGGTGGGGCCAACGTCCTGACTTTC	CASSPADRGRGGANVLTF
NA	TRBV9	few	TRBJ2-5	TGTGCCAGCAGCGTAGCTACGGGGTACCAAGAGACCCAGTACTTC	CASSVATGYQETQYF
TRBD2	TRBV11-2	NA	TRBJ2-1	TGTGCCAGCAGCCCCGGACTAGCGGGAGCTAATGAGCAGTTCTTC	CASSPGLAGANEQFF
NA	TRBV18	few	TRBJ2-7	TGTGCCAGCTCACCACCGGGCAGCGGAGACAACTACGAGCAGTACTTC	CASSPPGSGDNYEQYF
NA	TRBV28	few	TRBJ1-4	TGTGCCAGCAGACCTCAGGGCAGAAGGGAAAAACTGTTTTTT	CASRPQGRREKLFF